The T cell receptor beta chain described here comes from a study of a mutant IDH1 vaccine in newly diagnosed glioma. Findings and caveats of the study: Pseudoprogression showed no apparent link to changes in top peripheral T cell clonotypes.

Worth noting for this clone: The target antigen is unknown.

Method: immunoSEQ multiplex PCR; TCRdb's copy keeps in-frame clones and lacks some. The sample includes some 130,000 clones, just under 80% of them seen just once. Regarding time point: week 11, during vaccination. Mutant IDH1 20-mer peptide, at 300 ug, made up each vaccine dose, with topical imiquimod. The starting material was PBMCs, obtained from a glioma patient whose treatment included an IDH1 peptide vaccine. This clonotype was sampled from a man aged 40-50 years with glioma.

The CDR3, as DNA: TGCAGCGTGGCCCGGTCTGGGGCCAACGTCCTGACTTTC. Translation gives CSVARSGANVLTF. The gene calls are TRBV29-1 and TRBJ2-6, with D uncertain. This CDR3 spans 13 amino acids. The germline gives CDR1 SQVTM, CDR2 ANQGSEA. Trimming took off 6 bases at V and 1 base at J, with 7 bases between the two ends. The full variable domain, in which reference TRBV29-1 and TRBJ2-6 provide the parts outside the CDR3, is SAVISQKPSRDICQRGTSLTIQCQVDSQVTMMFWYRQQPGQSLTLIATANQGSEATYESGFVIDKFPISRPNLTFSTLTVSNMSPEDSSIYLCSVARSGANVLTFGAGSRLTVL.